One and the same sample provided the 29 T cell receptor beta chains below, sequenced in a study of T cell responses to AZD1222 COVID-19 vaccine. Sequencing used immunoSEQ multiplex PCR; TCRdb keeps in-frame clones, though not all of them. The sample has 90,000 to 120,000 clones; around 90% are singletons. The material was peripheral blood, obtained on day 0 of AZD1222 vaccination. The receptors stem from an adult in good health.

The V and J genes are TRBV19 and TRBJ2-3, with D possibly called TRBD1 or TRBD2 (5 bases each). Trimming removed 1 base from V and 4 bases from J, with 15 bases in between. CDR1 and CDR2 (germline): LNHDA, SQIVND (reference sequence). The CDR3 has 16 residues. CDR3 sequence (DNA): TGTGCCAGTAGTATAGGCCAGGGAGTCGTCGCAGATACGCAGTATTTT. This translates into CASSIGQGVVADTQYF.

Here the CDR3 DNA reads TGCGCCAGCAGCTTCGGCCCCCAAGAGACCCAGTACTTC. Amino acid sequence: CASSFGPQETQYF. This chain links TRBV5-1 with TRBJ2-5; no clear D gene. The CDR3 sequence is 13 residues long. Germline values: CDR1 SGHRS, CDR2 YFSETQ. Between the trimmed V and J ends, which lost 2 bases and 1 base, there was a span of 6 bases.

The chain is built from TRBV20-1 and TRBJ2-5; TRBD2 is a possible D gene (5 bases). This CDR3 contains 11 residues. Germline V gives CDR1 DFQATT, CDR2 SNEGSKA (reference sequence). V lost 7 bases to trimming and J lost 5 bases, with 11 bases between them. The CDR3 loop reads CSVRVRETQYF. The CDR3 nucleotides read TGCAGTGTGAGGGTACGCGAGACCCAGTACTTC.

The J gene is TRBJ1-5, the V gene TRBV2; no definite D call. V dropped 2 bases and J dropped 4 bases, with 3 bases sitting between them. Germline CDR1 SNHLY, CDR2 FYNNEI. The CDR3 contains 12 residues. CDR3 amino acids: CASSETNQPQHF. CDR3 nucleotides: TGTGCCAGCAGTGAAACGAATCAGCCCCAGCATTTT.

The V call is TRBV5-1, the J call TRBJ1-1; D is perhaps TRBD1 (6 bases). CDR3 length: 15 residues. CDR1 and CDR2 (germline): SGHRS, YFSETQ. V was clipped by 0 bases and J by 5 bases, with 14 bases between them. CDR3 loop: CASSLAGGPRTEAFF. The CDR3 nucleotides are TGCGCCAGCAGCTTGGCGGGGGGCCCGAGGACTGAAGCTTTCTTT.

The rearrangement joins TRBV23-1 to TRBJ1-4; 10 bases align to TRBD1. TRBV23-1 is filed as an ORF, its function uncertain. The CDR3 extends over 17 amino acids. V lost 4 bases, J lost 2 bases, and 7 bases stayed unmatched. This CDR3 is CASSPRDRGATNEKLFF. The DNA for the CDR3 is TGCGCCAGCAGTCCCCGGGACAGGGGTGCGACTAATGAAAAACTGTTTTTT.

The chain combines TRBV10-3 with TRBJ1-1, with D perhaps TRBD1 (5 bases). In germline, CDR1 is ENHRY, CDR2 SYGVKD. Trimming pared 0 bases from V and 5 bases from J, leaving 10 bases between. The CDR3 is 14 residues long. CDR3 region: CAISESQGRTEAFF. The CDR3 region has the DNA TGTGCCATCAGTGAGTCCCAGGGTAGGACTGAAGCTTTCTTT.

The chain links TRBV30 to TRBJ2-1; no definite D call. The CDR3 is made up of 11 amino acids. CDR1 and CDR2 from the germline V gene are GTSNPN and SVGIG (reference sequence). The V gene lost 4 bases and the J gene lost 6 bases, with 7 bases spanning the gap. CDR3 DNA: TGTGCCTGGAATATAGGCAATGAGCAGTTCTTC. This gives the protein CAWNIGNEQFF.

This clone has just one count. The CDR3 nucleotides are TGTGCCAGTAGTATAGACCAGGGGAGCTCCTATAATTCACCCCTCCACTTT. Protein: CASSIDQGSSYNSPLHF. V and J are TRBV19 and TRBJ1-6, with TRBD1 as a possible D gene (6 bases). Germline V lookup: CDR1 LNHDA, CDR2 SQIVND (reference sequence). The CDR3 spans 17 residues. Trimming pared 0 bases from V and 0 bases from J, leaving 9 bases between.

The chain links TRBV7-2 to TRBJ2-5; D unresolved. With 4 bases removed from V and 2 bases from J, the gap between germline ends came to 14 bases. Germline loops: CDR1 SGHTA, CDR2 FQGNSA. CDR3 size: 15 residues. Here the CDR3 DNA reads TGTGCCAGCAGCTCGAGAATAGTAGCTCAAGAGACCCAGTACTTC. Translating it yields CASSSRIVAQETQYF.

This chain links TRBV13 with TRBJ2-1; D perhaps matches TRBD2 (6 bases). CDR3 length: 11 amino acids. Trimming pared 2 bases from V and 12 bases from J, leaving 8 bases between. CDR1 and CDR2 from the germline V gene are PRHDT and FYEKMQ (reference sequence). CDR3 residues: CASSLLEGQFF. The CDR3 DNA sequence: TGTGCCAGCAGCTTATTGGAGGGGCAGTTCTTC.

This clone was detected once. The chain has TRBV5-6 and TRBJ1-6; no firm D call. Trimming removed 0 bases from V and 7 bases from J, with 8 bases in between. This CDR3 has 14 amino acids. Germline V gives CDR1 SGHDT, CDR2 YYEEEE. DNA for the CDR3: TGTGCCAGCAGCTTGGCGGGCCCCAATTCACCCCTCCACTTT. The encoded protein is CASSLAGPNSPLHF.

The J gene is TRBJ2-3, the V gene TRBV30, with a weak D call TRBD2 (6 bases). The CDR3 is made up of 15 amino acids. Germline CDR1 reads GTSNPN; CDR2 reads SVGIG (reference sequence). V was cut by 0 bases and J by 9 bases, with 19 bases left in between. This CDR3 is CAWSVLGGPASTQYF. CDR3 bases: TGTGCCTGGAGTGTACTTGGAGGGCCCGCTTCCACGCAGTATTTT.

This rearrangement joins TRBV5-4 to TRBJ2-1; the D call may be TRBD1 or TRBD2 (5 bases each). Per germline, CDR1 SGHNT and CDR2 YYREEE (reference sequence). Trimming took 5 bases from V and 12 from J, leaving 12 bases between them. The CDR3 loop spans 11 amino acids. CDR3 in amino acids: CASRAGRVQFF. The CDR3, as DNA: TGTGCCAGCAGAGCAGGGAGAGTGCAGTTCTTC. The whole variable domain, remainder taken from reference TRBV5-4 and TRBJ2-1, is ETGVTQSPTHLIKTRGQQVTLRCSSQSGHNTVSWYQQALGQGPQFIFQYYREEENGRGNFPPRFSGLQFPNYSSELNVNALELDDSALYLCASRAGRVQFFGPGTRLTVL.

This sequence joins TRBV7-9 and TRBJ1-5; 8 positions agree with TRBD1. This CDR3 has 14 amino acids. Per germline, CDR1 SEHNR and CDR2 FQNEAQ (reference sequence). The junction had 1 base not matched to a gene; V was cut back by 2 bases and J by 4 bases. CDR3 sequence reads: CASSLTGGNQPQHF. CDR3 DNA: TGTGCCAGCAGCTTAACAGGGGGGAATCAGCCCCAGCATTTT. Using reference TRBV7-9 and TRBJ1-5 for the parts outside the CDR3, the full variable domain is DTGVSQNPRHKITKRGQNVTFRCDPISEHNRLYWYRQTLGQGPEFLTYFQNEAQLEKSRLLSDRFSAERPKGSFSTLEIQRTEQGDSAMYLCASSLTGGNQPQHFGDGTRLSIL.

The chain carries TRBV19 and TRBJ1-1; perhaps TRBD1 as D (5 bases). CDR3 length equals 16 residues. V gave up 9 bases and J gave up 0 bases, with 20 bases separating them. Germline CDR1 and CDR2: LNHDA and SQIVND (reference sequence). For the CDR3, the DNA is TGTGCCAGCAGGCCTCGGGGACGGGGAATGAACACTGAAGCTTTCTTT. Translating gives CASRPRGRGMNTEAFF.

The chain carries TRBV18 and TRBJ2-3; D could derive from TRBD1 or TRBD2 (6 bases each). V shed 6 bases and J shed 11 bases, with 12 bases lying between them. CDR3 size: 11 residues. Germline values: CDR1 KGHSH, CDR2 LQKENI. The CDR3 DNA is TGTGCCAGCTCTCGGAGGGGGGAGCAGTATTTT. This translates into CASSRRGEQYF.

This clone has just one count. The chain links TRBV11-3 to TRBJ1-3; the D is unclear. The CDR3 has 13 amino acids. V was pared by 5 bases and J by 4 bases, with 9 bases between. Germline CDR1 is SGHNT and CDR2 is YENEEA. As DNA, the CDR3 is TGTGCCAGCAGCACCCAACAGGGAAACACCATATATTTT. Residues: CASSTQQGNTIYF.

This sequence joins TRBV11-3 and TRBJ1-2; 8 nucleotides agree with TRBD1. This CDR3 region has 18 residues. Germline V gene sequence: CDR1 SGHNT, CDR2 YENEEA. The junction had 10 bases not matched to a gene; V was cut back by 1 base and J by 0 bases. The CDR3 coding sequence is TGTGCCAGCAGCTTAGCGTTCGTCCGACAGGGGACTAACTATGGCTACACCTTC. Its protein is CASSLAFVRQGTNYGYTF.

The chain links TRBV11-2 to TRBJ2-3; TRBD2 matches 8 bases. Germline V gene sequence: CDR1 SGHAT, CDR2 FQNNGV. Unmatched junction bases numbered 6, after V lost 3 bases and J lost 4 bases. The CDR3 covers 15 residues. CDR3 in DNA: TGTGCCAGCAGCTTGGAGGTGGGACTAGCAGATACGCAGTATTTT. This sequence encodes CASSLEVGLADTQYF.

The chain uses TRBV5-1 and TRBJ2-1, with D unclear. The CDR3 consists of 14 residues. CDR1 is SGHRS, CDR2 YFSETQ, per germline. The V and J ends lost 8 bases and 0 bases respectively, with 12 bases between them. CDR3 region: CARPAEVSYNEQFF. The CDR3 DNA reads as TGCGCCAGACCCGCAGAAGTCTCCTACAATGAGCAGTTCTTC.

The chain recombines TRBV29-1 with TRBJ1-2; TRBD1 might be the D (5 bases). From germline, CDR1 is SQVTM and CDR2 ANQGSEA. This CDR3 is built from 13 residues. V lost 4 bases, J lost 3 bases, and 12 bases lay in between. CDR3 DNA: TGCAGCGTTGCCCCCCAGGGTGACTATGGCTACACCTTC. Its translation is CSVAPQGDYGYTF.

The rearrangement joins TRBV18 to TRBJ1-1; D not resolved. The length of the CDR3 is 16 residues. Germline CDR1 is KGHSH and CDR2 is LQKENI. V was shortened by 4 bases and J by 0 bases, with 15 bases between the two germline ends. The CDR3 reads CASSQLPKDLNTEAFF. The CDR3 DNA reads as TGTGCCAGCTCACAATTACCCAAGGATTTGAACACTGAAGCTTTCTTT. Based on the CDR3 plus reference TRBV18 and TRBJ1-1, the full variable domain is NAGVMQNPRHLVRRRGQEARLRCSPMKGHSHVYWYRQLPEEGLKFMVYLQKENIIDESGMPKERFSAEFPKEGPSILRIQQVVRGDSAAYFCASSQLPKDLNTEAFFGQGTRLTVV.

The chain employs TRBV7-2 and TRBJ1-6; D is unresolved. The CDR3 has 13 residues. In germline, CDR1 is SGHTA, CDR2 FQGNSA. The V end lost 5 bases, the J end lost 9 bases, and 11 bases lay between the germline ends. In DNA form, the CDR3 reads TGTGCCAGCAGCCCCCAGTTCGGTTCACCCCTCCACTTT. As protein: CASSPQFGSPLHF.

The CDR3 DNA is TGTGCCATCAGAAAGGGGGGGGAGAATGGGGAGACCCAGTACTTC. Amino acids: CAIRKGGENGETQYF. This chain connects TRBV10-3 to TRBJ2-5, with TRBD2 as a possible D gene (7 bases). CDR1 and CDR2 (germline): ENHRY, SYGVKD. Trimming shortened V by 6 bases and J by 5 bases, and 19 bases separated the two germline ends. The CDR3 covers 15 residues.

The chain couples TRBV6-1 to TRBJ2-7, with D perhaps matching TRBD1 or TRBD2 (6 bases each). The ends were cut back, 3 bases at V and 3 bases at J, with 15 bases in the middle. Germline assignment: CDR1 MNHNS and CDR2 SASEGT. The CDR3 spans 15 residues. CDR3 residues: CASSDGRWGHYEQYF. In DNA form, the CDR3 reads TGTGCCAGCAGTGATGGGAGGTGGGGGCACTACGAGCAGTACTTC.

The J gene is TRBJ1-1, the V gene TRBV7-9; weak D call: TRBD1 (6 bases). V was pared by 4 bases and J by 1 base, with 10 bases between. The germline gives CDR1 SEHNR, CDR2 FQNEAQ (reference sequence). This CDR3 contains 14 residues. The CDR3 loop is CASSSGTKNTEAFF. The CDR3 DNA sequence: TGTGCCAGCAGCTCTGGGACAAAGAACACTGAAGCTTTCTTT.

The chain joins TRBV5-6 to TRBJ1-6, with unresolved D. Germline V gives CDR1 SGHDT, CDR2 YYEEEE. The ends were cut back, 0 bases at V and 9 bases at J, with 10 bases in the middle. The CDR3 has 14 residues. CDR3 DNA: TGTGCCAGCAGCTTGGGGGGAGGGAGTTCACCCCTCCACTTT. It yields the protein CASSLGGGSSPLHF.

The chain has TRBV19 and TRBJ2-7; weak D call: TRBD2 (5 bases). The CDR3 totals 14 residues. Trimming stripped 1 base from V and 3 bases from J, with 10 bases between. Germline V gives CDR1 LNHDA, CDR2 SQIVND (reference sequence). This CDR3 reads CASSIGSSGYEQYF. DNA of the CDR3: TGTGCCAGTAGTATAGGCAGCAGCGGCTACGAGCAGTACTTC.